This T cell receptor beta chain was found in a study of blood T cell repertoires in COVID-19. In the study overall: Acute and convalescent COVID-19 samples came from the United States, Italy and Spain.

This CDR3 has 16 residues. Germline V gene data show CDR1 as SGDLS and CDR2 as YYNGEE. Trimming took off 0 bases at V and 0 bases at J, with 9 bases between the two ends. In the authors' methods: Reference gene primers were amplified, and this amplification served to estimate nucleated cell counts. Repertoires were generated with immunoSEQ multiplex PCR, while TCRdb's copy carries only in-frame clones and drops some. From that table come the V and J calls and clone size; the DNA was used to work out D and trimming. The data contain a few hundred thousand clones, 70% to 85% of them seen just once; the ten biggest clones take up roughly 1.3%. Participants were aged roughly 18 to 89 years, lived in over 20 US areas, and enrolled virtually. Cohort placement rested on clinical history that participants reported themselves.

This clonotype was obtained from a woman aged 40 to 49 with acute COVID-19. The sequencing sample was made of PBMCs or T cells enriched from blood (not recorded which). The chain carries TRBV9 and TRBJ1-4; D gene ambiguous. The CDR3 here is CASSVGDGTTNEKLFF. CDR3 in DNA: TGTGCCAGCAGCGTAGGTGACGGGACAACTAATGAAAAACTGTTTTTT.